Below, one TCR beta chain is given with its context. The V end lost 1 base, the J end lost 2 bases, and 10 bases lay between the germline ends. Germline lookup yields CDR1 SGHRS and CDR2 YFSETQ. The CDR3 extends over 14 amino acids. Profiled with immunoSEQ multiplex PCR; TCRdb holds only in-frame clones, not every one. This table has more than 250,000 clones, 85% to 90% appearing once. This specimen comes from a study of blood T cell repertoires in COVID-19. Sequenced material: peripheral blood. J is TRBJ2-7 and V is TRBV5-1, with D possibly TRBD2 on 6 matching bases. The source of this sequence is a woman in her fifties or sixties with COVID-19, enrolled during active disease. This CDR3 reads CASSLREVAYEQYF. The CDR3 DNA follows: TGCGCCAGCAGCTTGAGGGAGGTAGCCTACGAGCAGTACTTC. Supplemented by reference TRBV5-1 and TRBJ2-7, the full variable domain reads KAGVTQTPRYLIKTRGQQVTLSCSPISGHRSVSWYQQTPGQGLQFLFEYFSETQRNKGNFPGRFSGRQFSNSRSEMNVSTLELGDSALYLCASSLREVAYEQYFGPGTRLTVT.